Each of the 18 T cell receptor beta chains below was sequenced from the same sample in a study of T-cell reconstitution after alpha-beta-depleted transplantation in children. It was with unique molecular identifiers that the TCRbeta library was prepared. A single record per CDR3 protein comes from TCRdb applying MiXCR to the PCR reads. The table has about 980,000 distinct CDR3 sequences, about 26% seen once. The sequencing used PBMCs, mostly from graft donor cells, collected 360 days after TCRalphabeta/CD19-depleted stem cell transplant. These receptors came from a boy younger than two who had a stem cell transplant for SCID, so the T cells may come from the graft donor.

The chain uses TRBV4-1 and TRBJ2-1, with TRBD1 identical over 11 bases. V dropped 0 bases and J dropped 2; count of bases not matched to a gene: 3. Germline V gene sequence: CDR1 MGHRA, CDR2 YSYEKL. The CDR3 contains 17 residues. The CDR3 DNA follows: TGCGCCAGCAGCCAAGATATGGGACAGGGGGCCTACAATGAGCAGTTCTTC. Translated: CASSQDMGQGAYNEQFF.

This clonotype was counted between two and nine times. The J gene is TRBJ2-7, the V gene TRBV10-3; weak D call: TRBD1 (5 bases). Germline V gene sequence: CDR1 ENHRY, CDR2 SYGVKD. V dropped 0 bases and J dropped 2 bases, with 11 bases sitting between them. CDR3 length: 15 residues. As DNA, the CDR3 is TGTGCCATCAGTGAGTCGAATGGGGCCACCTACGAGCAGTACTTC. It is translated as CAISESNGATYEQYF.

This clonotype was observed a few times. The rearrangement uses TRBV12-3 or TRBV12-4 and TRBJ2-3, with D perhaps being TRBD1 or TRBD2 (5 bases each). Trimming took off 3 bases at V and 0 bases at J, with 10 bases between the two ends. The CDR3 is 15 residues long. CDR3 DNA: TGTGCCAGCAGTTTTATGGGGGTTAGCACAGATACGCAGTATTTT. It encodes CASSFMGVSTDTQYF.

The CDR3 loop is CASSHLAGMREQFF. The CDR3 nucleotides are TGCGCCAGCAGCCACTTAGCGGGCATGAGGGAGCAGTTCTTC. The V call is TRBV4-1, the J call TRBJ2-1; 7 bases agree with TRBD2. Germline V gene sequence: CDR1 MGHRA, CDR2 YSYEKL. V was pared by 3 bases and J by 10 bases, with 9 bases of the junction left unmatched. The CDR3 covers 14 residues.

The CDR3 region has the DNA TGTGCCAGCAGCTTTCGGGGGCCTTATACAGATACGCAGTATTTT. Translated: CASSFRGPYTDTQYF. The V and J genes are TRBV7-2 and TRBJ2-3; tentatively, D is TRBD1 or TRBD2 (6 bases each). Per germline, CDR1 SGHTA and CDR2 FQGNSA. The germline V and J ends were trimmed by 3 bases and 3 bases, with 13 bases remaining between them. The CDR3 has 15 amino acids.

The chain is built from TRBV9 and TRBJ1-1, with D hard to call. The CDR3 consists of 14 residues. V dropped 4 bases and J dropped 0 bases, with 10 bases sitting between them. The V gene's germline CDR1 is SGDLS and CDR2 YYNGEE. The DNA of the CDR3 is TGTGCCAGCAGCCCTCAGACTTTGAACACTGAAGCTTTCTTT. Its translation is CASSPQTLNTEAFF.

The gene calls are TRBV12-3 or TRBV12-4 and TRBJ2-3, with D perhaps being TRBD1 or TRBD2 (5 bases each). V was pared by 8 bases and J by 4 bases, with 19 bases between. CDR3 size: 15 residues. CDR3: CASDPGPWGSDTQYF. The DNA for the CDR3 is TGTGCCAGCGATCCGGGACCTTGGGGGTCAGATACGCAGTATTTT.

This clonotype was seen a handful of times. The chain carries TRBV7-2 and TRBJ1-6; tentative D call: TRBD1 (5 bases). V dropped 1 base and J dropped 7 bases, with 11 bases sitting between them. The CDR3 is made up of 15 amino acids. In germline, CDR1 is SGHTA, CDR2 FQGNSA. The DNA of the CDR3 is TGTGCCAGCAGCTTAGTCACCGGGGCCAATTCACCCCTCCACTTT. Protein sequence: CASSLVTGANSPLHF.

This clonotype was detected only a few times. This chain joins TRBV29-1 and TRBJ2-5; D might be TRBD2 (6 bases). Deletions cut 4 bases from V and 0 bases from J, with 18 bases between. CDR3 length: 16 residues. Germline V lookup: CDR1 SQVTM, CDR2 ANQGSEA. DNA of the CDR3: TGCAGCGTTGTCGACTATAGCGGCGGGTACCAAGAGACCCAGTACTTC. Protein product: CSVVDYSGGYQETQYF.

This rearrangement joins TRBV10-3 to TRBJ1-6, with D unresolved. This CDR3 has 14 residues. V was pared by 4 bases and J by 1 base, with 5 bases between. Germline-derived CDR1 and CDR2 are ENHRY and SYGVKD. Written as DNA, the CDR3 is TGTGCCATCAGTGCTGGGTCCTATAATTCACCCCTCCACTTT. Residues: CAISAGSYNSPLHF.

This clonotype was seen a handful of times. Written as DNA, the CDR3 is TGTGCCAGCAGCTCCCGCCTGGGACTAGCGGGGGGCGGTGAGCAGTTCTTC. This sequence encodes CASSSRLGLAGGGEQFF. This chain uses TRBV7-2 with TRBJ2-1, with 15 bases identical to TRBD2. V shed 4 bases and J 9 bases; nucleotides not matched to a gene: 10. Germline CDR1 is SGHTA and CDR2 is FQGNSA. The CDR3 loop spans 17 amino acids.

For the CDR3, the DNA is TGCGCCAGCAGCCCCCAGACTAGTCCTAGCACAGATACGCAGTATTTT. Its protein product is CASSPQTSPSTDTQYF. The chain couples TRBV5-1 to TRBJ2-3, with D possibly TRBD2 on 6 matching bases. Germline V gene sequence: CDR1 SGHRS, CDR2 YFSETQ. The CDR3 is 16 residues long. V was shortened by 4 bases and J by 0 bases, with 15 bases between the two germline ends.

This chain joins TRBV13 and TRBJ2-7; the match to TRBD1 covers 11 bases. V was pared by 3 bases and J by 3 bases, with 7 bases of the junction left unmatched. Germline CDR1 reads PRHDT; CDR2 reads FYEKMQ (reference sequence). The CDR3 runs 16 residues. The DNA of the CDR3 is TGTGCCAGCAGCTTGCCCCGGACAGGGGGCAACTACGAGCAGTACTTC. Translated, it gives CASSLPRTGGNYEQYF.

This chain joins TRBV20-1 and TRBJ1-1; weak D call: TRBD1 (6 bases). The V and J ends lost 4 bases and 3 bases respectively, with 9 bases between them. Germline-derived CDR1 and CDR2 are DFQATT and SNEGSKA (reference sequence). The CDR3 length is 12 residues. The CDR3 loop is CSATTGYTEAFF. CDR3 sequence (DNA): TGCAGTGCTACGACAGGTTACACTGAAGCTTTCTTT.

This clonotype was observed a handful of times. The rearrangement links TRBV3-1 to TRBJ2-1; D is unclear. The germline CDR1 and CDR2 sequences are LGHDT and YNNKEL (reference sequence). CDR3 length: 16 residues. Trimming cost V 2 bases and J 0 bases, with 11 bases left between them. CDR3 amino acids: CASSQLVLSSYNEQFF. The CDR3 DNA sequence: TGTGCCAGCAGCCAATTGGTATTGAGCTCCTACAATGAGCAGTTCTTC.

V gene TRBV20-1 combines with J gene TRBJ2-7; TRBD2 matches at 8 bases. Germline trimming cut 6 bases from V and 2 bases from J; bases unmatched to any gene: 6. CDR1 is DFQATT, CDR2 SNEGSKA, per germline (reference sequence). This CDR3 has 13 amino acids. This CDR3 is CSAAGGTPYEQYF. As DNA, the CDR3 is TGCAGTGCCGCGGGGGGCACTCCCTACGAGCAGTACTTC.

A few counts support this clonotype. This rearrangement joins TRBV20-1 to TRBJ1-2; D is unclear. The germline gives CDR1 DFQATT, CDR2 SNEGSKA (reference sequence). V lost 5 bases and J lost 4, with 11 bases in between. The CDR3 runs 12 residues. The CDR3 region is CSALEQLYGYTF. The CDR3 coding sequence is TGCAGTGCTTTGGAACAGCTCTATGGCTACACCTTC.

This clonotype was seen a few times. The gene calls are TRBV28 and TRBJ2-7; 9 bases match TRBD1. There are 13 residues in the CDR3. J lost 2 bases, V lost 8 bases, and 4 bases had no gene match. Germline CDR1 MDHEN, CDR2 SYDVKM. The CDR3 bases are TGTGCCAGCTCAGGACAGGGGACCTACGAGCAGTACTTC. Amino acid sequence: CASSGQGTYEQYF.